The clone carrying this T cell receptor (beta chain) was seen at least ten times. The entry originates in a study of read filtering for tumor transcriptome and immune sequencing. The library was built from 400 ng RNA with molecular barcoded adaptors for alpha/delta and beta/gamma chains. TCRdb itself ran the reads through MiXCR, one entry per CDR3 protein. The data contain 100,000 to 150,000 distinct CDR3 sequences, around 13% of them singletons. The CDR3 extends over 16 amino acids. J was trimmed by 9 bases and V by 0 bases; bases with no gene match: 10. Germline V gives CDR1 MGHRA, CDR2 YSYEKL. Sequenced sample: a population of CD138-negative cells sorted from bone marrow. This receptor was identified in a donor over 35 with multiple myeloma. The chain recombines TRBV4-1 with TRBJ2-3, with 9 bases matching TRBD2. The CDR3, as DNA: TGCGCCAGCAGCCAAGATTCGGCTAGCGGGACTGAGACGCAGTATTTT. It specifies CASSQDSASGTETQYF.